This passage covers 10 T cell receptor beta chains from one sample sequenced in a study of radiotherapy plus CTLA-4 blockade in lung cancer. The method was immunoSEQ multiplex PCR; TCRdb's version includes in-frame clones alone and lacks a portion of them. The table records about 60,000 clones, around 74% of them present only once. The specimen was peripheral blood, collected from a patient treated with radiotherapy plus ipilimumab. All receptors come from a human donor with non-small cell lung cancer whose response to radiotherapy plus ipilimumab could not be evaluated.

The chain combines TRBV11-2 with TRBJ1-2; TRBD1 matches at 7 bases. CDR1 and CDR2 (germline): SGHAT, FQNNGV. Trimming cost V 5 bases and J 4 bases; bases outside gene matches: 7. The CDR3 contains 14 residues. CDR3 in amino acids: CASSTLRDSYGYTF. For the CDR3, the DNA is TGTGCCAGCAGCACCCTCCGGGACAGCTATGGCTACACCTTC.

The table lists this clone with a few counts. The chain is built from TRBV6-5 and TRBJ2-3, with 9 nucleotides matching TRBD2. Germline CDR1 MNHEY, CDR2 SVGAGI. The CDR3 spans 15 residues. With V trimmed by 5 bases and J by 4 bases, 7 bases remained unmatched. CDR3 nucleotides: TGTGCCAGCAGTCTAAGAGCGGGAGGTTCAGATACGCAGTATTTT. Its translation is CASSLRAGGSDTQYF.

The CDR3 sequence: CASSWQGANGYTF. Written as DNA, the CDR3 is TGTGCCAGCAGCTGGCAGGGGGCCAATGGCTACACCTTC. The rearrangement joins TRBV5-4 to TRBJ1-2; 8 positions agree with TRBD1. Trimming took 3 bases from V and 6 from J; bases not matched to a gene: 4. This CDR3 spans 13 amino acids. Germline V gives CDR1 SGHNT, CDR2 YYREEE (reference sequence).

This clone has a single count. This chain links TRBV15 with TRBJ2-7; 11 bases are a match to TRBD1. J lost 3 bases, V lost 0 bases, and 1 base had no gene match. Germline V gene data show CDR1 as LNHNV and CDR2 as YYDKDF (reference sequence). The CDR3 is 15 amino acids. Written as DNA, the CDR3 is TGTGCCACCAGCAGAGAGGGACAGGGGGGCTACGAGCAGTACTTC. Translated: CATSREGQGGYEQYF.

This clone was detected a few times. Distinct nucleotide sequences in the sample also encode this CDR3. The chain couples TRBV4-2 to TRBJ1-3; 7 nucleotides match TRBD1. CDR1 is LGHNA and CDR2 is YNFKEQ in the germline V gene. Trimming at V came to 0 bases and at J to 4 bases, leaving 6 bases not matched to a gene. This CDR3 comprises 16 residues. The DNA for the CDR3 is TGTGCCAGCAGCCAAGATCCAGGGGGGAACGGAAACACCATATATTTT. Translating it yields CASSQDPGGNGNTIYF.

The chain is built from TRBV11-3 and TRBJ2-1, with 9 bases lining up with TRBD2. The germline CDR1 and CDR2 sequences are SGHNT and YENEEA. The CDR3 covers 15 residues. V lost 4 bases to trimming and J lost 4 bases; unmatched junction nucleotides: 5. CDR3 nucleotides: TGTGCCAGCAGCTCTACTAGCGGGCAATACAATGAGCAGTTCTTC. Its translation is CASSSTSGQYNEQFF.

The chain recombines TRBV29-1 with TRBJ2-1; 9 nucleotides line up with TRBD2. Unmatched junction bases numbered 10, after V lost 6 bases and J lost 7 bases. CDR1 is SQVTM, CDR2 ANQGSEA, per germline. This CDR3 comprises 14 residues. CDR3 nucleotides: TGCAGCGTCCCGCGGGGGGGTAAGAGTAATGAGCAGTTCTTC. This translates into CSVPRGGKSNEQFF.

This rearrangement joins TRBV6-6 to TRBJ2-7, with D perhaps matching TRBD1 (6 bases). The V end lost 2 bases, the J end lost 3 bases, and 11 bases lay between the germline ends. The CDR3 is 14 amino acids. From germline, CDR1 is MNHNY and CDR2 SVGAGI (reference sequence). CDR3 DNA sequence: TGTGCCAGCAGTTACGTCGCAGGGGTCTACGAGCAGTACTTC. This codes for CASSYVAGVYEQYF.

This clone was counted once. The chain links TRBV6-4 to TRBJ2-3; tentative D call: TRBD1 (6 bases). This CDR3 has 13 residues. CDR1 and CDR2 from the germline V gene are MRHNA and SNTAGT. V gave up 4 bases and J gave up 1 base, with 6 bases separating them. The CDR3 loop reads CASSGQGTDTQYF. The CDR3 DNA follows: TGTGCCAGCAGTGGACAGGGCACAGATACGCAGTATTTT.

V and J are TRBV6-5 and TRBJ2-3; tentatively, D is TRBD2 (5 bases). The CDR3 runs 14 residues. Germline assignment: CDR1 MNHEY and CDR2 SVGAGI. V was shortened by 2 bases and J by 7 bases, with 13 bases between the two germline ends. The CDR3 DNA is TGTGCCAGCAGTTACGGACGGCCCGGGAATACGCAGTATTTT. Protein: CASSYGRPGNTQYF.